This T cell receptor (beta chain) was obtained from a study of cytomegalovirus exposure and HLA in healthy donors. This PCR relied on a set of 60 Vbeta primers and 13 Jbeta primers. Only in-frame clones appear in the TCRdb table, and some are missing; sequencing was by immunoSEQ multiplex PCR. The table records about 130,000 clones, over 60% of them present only once. The CDR3 sequence is 14 residues long. With V trimmed by 2 bases and J by 5 bases, 1 base remained unmatched. CDR1 is MNHEY, CDR2 SVGAGI, per germline. The rearrangement links TRBV6-5 to TRBJ1-1; 11 bases agree with TRBD1. The clonotype comes from a man aged 40-55 years in good health and CMV-seronegative. Sequenced material: PBMCs. As DNA, the CDR3 is TGTGCCAGCAGTTACGGGACAGGGGGGACTGAAGCTTTCTTT. The encoded protein is CASSYGTGGTEAFF.